This is a list of T cell receptor beta chains from one sample in a study of shared clonotypes between healthy human individuals. Here immunoSEQ multiplex PCR was the method, and the copy in TCRdb shows in-frame clones only, minus some. The data show around 1.9 million clones, about 93% seen once. Material for sequencing was naive CD8+ T cells from PBMCs. These receptors all stem from a man aged 18 to 29 in good health. Some clones in this sample may be carry-over from other donors' samples. CDR3s include the opening cysteine and the closing phenylalanine or tryptophan. The D gene is left open where the match is weak. Clone size, where shown, is once, few, many, or a class for clones that have expanded.

>TRBV28|-|TRBJ1-5|-
TGTGCCAGCCAAGCAGGGGCTATAAGCAATCAGCCCCAGCATTTT
CASQAGAISNQPQHF
>TRBV4-2|-|TRBJ1-3|-
TGTGCCAGCAGCCAAGGTTCCGGGTCTGGAAACACCATATATTTT
CASSQGSGSGNTIYF
>TRBV14|-|TRBJ1-4|-
TGTGCCAGCAGCCAGACTCTTCAGGGGCAAAGGGAAAAACTGTTTTTT
CASSQTLQGQREKLFF
>TRBV28|TRBD2|TRBJ2-3|-
TGTGCCAGCAGCCCAAGAGCGGGAGACGCGTCAACAACGCAGTATTTT
CASSPRAGDASTTQYF
>TRBV4-1|TRBD2|TRBJ2-1|once
TGCGCCAGCAGCCATCCCGCCGGGACTAGGGGAAATGAGCAGTTCTTC
CASSHPAGTRGNEQFF
>TRBV7-9|-|TRBJ1-2|once
TGTGCCAGCAGCTTAGGGAACGCCTTACCTTACACCTTC
CASSLGNALPYTF
>TRBV7-6|-|TRBJ1-1|-
TGTGCCAGCACCTTCGTGTCTGAGTCGAACACTGAAGCTTTCTTT
CASTFVSESNTEAFF
>TRBV9|-|TRBJ1-4|-
TGTGCCAGCAGCCCCGGACAGAGCGAAAAACTGTTTTTT
CASSPGQSEKLFF
>TRBV27|-|TRBJ2-7|-
TGTGCCAGCAGTTTAGTCGGGGGTGACCTCTCCTACGAGCAGTACTTC
CASSLVGGDLSYEQYF
>TRBV11-2|-|TRBJ2-1|-
TGTGCCAGCAGCTTAAAAGTTGTTAATGAGCAGTTCTTC
CASSLKVVNEQFF
>TRBV28|-|TRBJ1-5|-
TGTGCCAGCAGCCGTCCCGGGACGAGAGACCAGCATTTT
CASSRPGTRDQHF
>TRBV9|-|TRBJ1-1|-
TGTGCCAGCAGTCCGGGTTGGAACACTGAAGCTTTCTTT
CASSPGWNTEAFF
>TRBV19|TRBD2|TRBJ2-5|-
TGTGCCAGTAGTATCATTCTAGCGGGAGCAGAGACCCAGTACTTC
CASSIILAGAETQYF
>TRBV27|TRBD2|TRBJ2-3|-
TGTGCCAGCAGTTTTAGGAATTTAGCGGGAGTCAGCCCCGATACGCAGTATTTT
CASSFRNLAGVSPDTQYF
>TRBV7-2|-|TRBJ1-5|-
TGTGCCAGCAGCGCACAGGGTGGAGGGGAGCCCCAGCATTTT
CASSAQGGGEPQHF
>TRBV12-5|-|TRBJ2-1|-
TGTGCTAGTGGTTTCCCCTATAGCGGCTCCTACAATGAGCAGTTCTTC
CASGFPYSGSYNEQFF
>TRBV9|-|TRBJ2-2|-
TGTGCCAGCAGCGCAAAATCGGGACAACTCACCGGGGAGCTGTTTTTT
CASSAKSGQLTGELFF
>TRBV29-1|-|TRBJ2-5|-
TGCAGCGCCTTGGGTGGGACGGTCCAAGAGACCCAGTACTTC
CSALGGTVQETQYF
>TRBV29-1|TRBD1|TRBJ2-1|-
TGCAGCGTTGAAGGGGCACAGGGGGCAGGCAATGAGCAGTTCTTC
CSVEGAQGAGNEQFF
>TRBV29-1|TRBD2|TRBJ2-1|-
TGCAGCGTTGAAGGGCTAGCGGGAGGGCCTGGATACAATGAGCAGTTCTTC
CSVEGLAGGPGYNEQFF
>TRBV6-1|-|TRBJ2-1|-
TGTGCCAGCAGTGATAAGGGATTCGGCAATGAGCAGTTCTTC
CASSDKGFGNEQFF
>TRBV27|TRBD1|TRBJ1-5|-
TGTGCCAGCAGTTTAAGACAGGGGCAAGATGGCAATCAGCCCCAGCATTTT
CASSLRQGQDGNQPQHF
>TRBV28|-|TRBJ1-2|-
TGTGCCAGCAGTCCCCTACGGGGCTATGGCTACACTTTC
CASSPLRGYGYTF
>TRBV10-3|TRBD2|TRBJ2-5|-
TGTGCCATCAGTGACCCTGGGACTAGCGGGAGGTACCAAGAGACCCAGTACTTC
CAISDPGTSGRYQETQYF
>TRBV28|-|TRBJ1-5|once
TGTGCCAGCAGTTCCTACAGGGAGTTTAGCAATCAGCCCCAGCATTTT
CASSSYREFSNQPQHF
>TRBV15|TRBD1|TRBJ2-3|-
TGTGCCACCAGCGGCTGGGGACAGGGGAAAGATACGCAGTATTTT
CATSGWGQGKDTQYF
>TRBV10-1|TRBD2|TRBJ2-3|-
TGCGCCAGCAGTGAGGGGACTAGCGGCACAGATACGCAGTATTTT
CASSEGTSGTDTQYF
>TRBV9|-|TRBJ2-1|-
TGTGCCAGCAGCGTAGGGAGGGTATACAATGAGCAGTTCTTC
CASSVGRVYNEQFF
>TRBV7-9|TRBD1|TRBJ2-2|-
TGTGCCAGCAGCTCCGGGACAGGGGTCACCGGGGAGCTGTTTTTT
CASSSGTGVTGELFF
>TRBV5-1|TRBD1|TRBJ1-2|-
TGCGCCAGCTGGCCGGGACAGGGAAATCACTATGGCTACACCTTC
CASWPGQGNHYGYTF
>TRBV7-9|-|TRBJ1-5|-
TGTGCCAGCAGCCCCTCACGGGACCGGCCCCAGCATTTT
CASSPSRDRPQHF
>TRBV14|-|TRBJ2-7|-
TGTGCCAGCAGCCAAGCACGCGCGGGACCTTACTTCTACGAGCAGTACTTC
CASSQARAGPYFYEQYF
>TRBV11-2|-|TRBJ2-3|-
TGTGCCAGCAGCCCATCAGGAGGCCTACCCACAGATACGCAGTATTTT
CASSPSGGLPTDTQYF
>TRBV27|-|TRBJ2-3|few
TGTGCCAGCAGTTTATTAGGGACAGATACGCAGTATTTT
CASSLLGTDTQYF
>TRBV28|-|TRBJ2-7|once
TGTGCCATCCGGGCGTACGGGGACGAGCAGTACTTC
CAIRAYGDEQYF
>TRBV7-9|-|TRBJ2-5|-
TGTGCCAGCAGCTTTCCAGGGACAAAAGAGACCCAGTACTTC
CASSFPGTKETQYF
>TRBV30|TRBD2|TRBJ2-1|-
TGTGCCTGGACTTTGGCGGGAGGGGGTGAGCAGTTCTTC
CAWTLAGGGEQFF
>TRBV9|-|TRBJ1-2|-
TGTGCCAGCAGCGTAGGTACGGAGCTTATCTATGGCTACACCTTC
CASSVGTELIYGYTF
>TRBV4-3|TRBD2|TRBJ2-7|-
TGCGCCAGCAGCCAAGTCAGTCTCGCGGGAGGAATCTACGAGCAGTACTTC
CASSQVSLAGGIYEQYF
>TRBV7-9|-|TRBJ2-3|-
TGTGCCAGCAGCTCACCCCTTGGGGCAGATACGCAGTATTTT
CASSSPLGADTQYF
>TRBV27|-|TRBJ2-1|-
TGTGCCAGCAAGGGGGGGCTGGAGCAGTTCTTC
CASKGGLEQFF
>TRBV27|-|TRBJ1-2|-
TGTGCCAGCAGTTTAGACGGGTGGGGAGGCTACACCTTC
CASSLDGWGGYTF
>TRBV7-2|TRBD2|TRBJ2-7|-
TGTGCCAGCAGCACCCGGGGACTAGCGGGAGCCTACGAGCAGTACTTC
CASSTRGLAGAYEQYF
>TRBV10-2|-|TRBJ1-2|-
TGCGCCAGCAGTGACTTAAGCGGCAGGGGAGTAGCTAACTATGGCTACACCTTC
CASSDLSGRGVANYGYTF
>TRBV19|-|TRBJ1-1|-
TGTGCCAGTAGTGCCTCTAGGGGGTACACTGAAGCTTTCTTT
CASSASRGYTEAFF
>TRBV6-4|TRBD1|TRBJ1-1|-
TGTGCCAGCAGTGACTCACACAGGGGGAACACTGAAGCTTTCTTT
CASSDSHRGNTEAFF
>TRBV5-4|TRBD2|TRBJ2-5|-
TGTGCCAGCAGCCGGGGGCTAGCGGGAGGGAAAGGCAACCAAGAGACCCAGTACTTC
CASSRGLAGGKGNQETQYF
>TRBV29-1|TRBD1|TRBJ1-1|-
TGCAGCGTTGAAGGAGGGACAGCCCCTGGAGCTTTCTTT
CSVEGGTAPGAFF
>TRBV28|-|TRBJ1-5|-
TGTGCCAGCAGTTTAGTTTCCAGGGGCAATCAGCCCCAGCATTTT
CASSLVSRGNQPQHF
>TRBV4-2|TRBD2|TRBJ2-1|-
TGTGCCAGCACGGGAGGCTCCTACAATGAGCAGTTCTTC
CASTGGSYNEQFF
>TRBV27|-|TRBJ2-1|-
TGTGCCAGCAGTCCCACCATGTGGACTGCACGGAATGAGCAGTTCTTC
CASSPTMWTARNEQFF